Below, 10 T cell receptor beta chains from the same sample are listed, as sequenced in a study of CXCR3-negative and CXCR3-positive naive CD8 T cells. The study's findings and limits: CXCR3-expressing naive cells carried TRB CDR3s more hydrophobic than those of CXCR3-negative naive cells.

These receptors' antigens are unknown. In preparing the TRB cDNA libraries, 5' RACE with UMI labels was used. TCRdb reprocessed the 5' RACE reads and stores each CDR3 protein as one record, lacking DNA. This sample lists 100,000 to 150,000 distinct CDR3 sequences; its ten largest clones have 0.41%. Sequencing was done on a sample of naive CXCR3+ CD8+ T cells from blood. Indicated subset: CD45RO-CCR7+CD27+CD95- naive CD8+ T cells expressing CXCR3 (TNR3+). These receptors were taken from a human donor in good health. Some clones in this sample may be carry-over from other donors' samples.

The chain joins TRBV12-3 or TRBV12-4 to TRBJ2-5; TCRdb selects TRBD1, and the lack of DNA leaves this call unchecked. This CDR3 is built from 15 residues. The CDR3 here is CASRPGQANQETQYF.

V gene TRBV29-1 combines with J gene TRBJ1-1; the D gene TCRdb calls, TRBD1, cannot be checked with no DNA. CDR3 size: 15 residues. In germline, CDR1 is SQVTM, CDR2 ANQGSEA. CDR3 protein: CSVHVSGQTNTEAFF.

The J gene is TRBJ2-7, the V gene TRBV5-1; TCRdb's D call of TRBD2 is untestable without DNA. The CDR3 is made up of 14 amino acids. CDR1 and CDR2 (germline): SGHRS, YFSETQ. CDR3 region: CASSVGPSSYEQYF.

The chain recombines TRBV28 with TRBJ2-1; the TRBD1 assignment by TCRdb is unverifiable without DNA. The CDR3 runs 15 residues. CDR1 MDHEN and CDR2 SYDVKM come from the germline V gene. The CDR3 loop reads CASRTRELAYNEQFF.

This CDR3 is CASSFSTTYEQYF. The rearrangement uses TRBV7-6 and TRBJ2-7. Germline-derived CDR1 and CDR2 are SGHVS and FNYEAQ. The CDR3 consists of 13 residues.

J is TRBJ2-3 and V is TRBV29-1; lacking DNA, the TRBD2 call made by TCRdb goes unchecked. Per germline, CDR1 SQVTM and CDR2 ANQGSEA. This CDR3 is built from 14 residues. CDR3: CSVLLGYGLDTQYF.

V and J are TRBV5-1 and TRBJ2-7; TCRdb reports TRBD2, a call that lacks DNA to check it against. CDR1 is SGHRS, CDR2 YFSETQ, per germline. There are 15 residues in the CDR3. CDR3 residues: CASRLPGSSPGEQYF.

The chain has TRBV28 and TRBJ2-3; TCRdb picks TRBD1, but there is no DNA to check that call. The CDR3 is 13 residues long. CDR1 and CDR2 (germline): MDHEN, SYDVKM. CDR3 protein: CASSSTGSDTQYF.

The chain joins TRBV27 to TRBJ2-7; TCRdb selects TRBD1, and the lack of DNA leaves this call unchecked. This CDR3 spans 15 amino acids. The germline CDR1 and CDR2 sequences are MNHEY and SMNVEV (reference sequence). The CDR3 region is CASSLYRGVAYEQYF.

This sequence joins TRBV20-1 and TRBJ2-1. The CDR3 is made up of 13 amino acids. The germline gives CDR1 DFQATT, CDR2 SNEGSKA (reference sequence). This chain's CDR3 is CSARTSSYNEQFF.